A selection of T cell receptor beta chains follows, all from one sample in a study of T cell repertoires in cytomegalovirus infection. These TCRs' antigens remain unknown. TCRdb redid the calling of the reads with MiXCR, one entry per CDR3 protein. The sample holds just over 450,000 distinct CDR3 sequences, about 39% seen once. The sequenced sample was cultured PBMCs, obtained from culture after CMV antigen stimulation. The source of these receptors is a human donor in good health (CMV status not recorded). Some clones in this sample may be carry-over from other donors' samples. The CDR3 runs from the conserved cysteine through the conserved F or W. D genes are given only for firm matches. Some rows have no size entry. The others give once, few or many, or a class for an expanded clone.

D gene,V gene,J gene,clone size,CDR3 DNA,CDR3 protein
NA,TRBV6-1,TRBJ1-4,NA,TGTGCCAGCAGTGAAGCGTCGGGGAATGGACCTAATGAAAAACTGTTTTTT,CASSEASGNGPNEKLFF
NA,TRBV5-1,TRBJ1-1,NA,TGCGCCAGCAGCTTATTCTCACAGGGTGTCACTGAAGCTTTCTTT,CASSLFSQGVTEAFF
NA,TRBV7-4,TRBJ2-7,few,TGTGCCAGCAGCTTAGAGTCTAAGGGATCCTACGAGCAGTACTTC,CASSLESKGSYEQYF
NA,TRBV7-9,TRBJ1-2,NA,TGTGCCAGCAGCTTGCAGGGGCGGATTAACTATGGCTACACCTTC,CASSLQGRINYGYTF
NA,TRBV7-6,TRBJ2-4,NA,TGTGCCGCGGCTACGGCCAAAAACATTCAGTACTTC,CAAATAKNIQYF
TRBD2,TRBV7-8,TRBJ2-7,NA,TGTGCCAGCAGCCCGGGGAGGGTGGGTTTTTACGAGCAGTACTTC,CASSPGRVGFYEQYF
NA,TRBV12-5,TRBJ2-5,NA,TGTGCTAGTGGTTTCGGTACCGGAGAGACCCAGTACTTC,CASGFGTGETQYF
NA,TRBV4-1,TRBJ2-3,NA,TGCGCCAGCAGCCCAAGAGAGGGGGGGCGCACGTACCCCGCAGATACGCAGTATTTT,CASSPREGGRTYPADTQYF
TRBD1,TRBV7-6,TRBJ2-3,NA,TGTGCCAGCAGTGAACAGGGGGCTGATACGCAGTATTTT,CASSEQGADTQYF
NA,TRBV6-2/TRBV6-3,TRBJ1-1,NA,TGTGCCAGCAGCCGGACGGACCCGAACACTGAAGCTTTCTTT,CASSRTDPNTEAFF
NA,TRBV27,TRBJ1-3,NA,TGTGCCAGCAGTATCTTGGGCAGACCGAACTCCGCCTCTGGAAACACCATATATTTT,CASSILGRPNSASGNTIYF
TRBD2,TRBV7-2,TRBJ2-7,NA,TGTGCCAGCAGCTTCGGGACTAGCGGGGGTCCCATGGACGAGCAGTACTTC,CASSFGTSGGPMDEQYF
TRBD1,TRBV20-1,TRBJ2-5,NA,TGCAGTGCCGTACAGGGGCAAGAGACCCAGTACTTC,CSAVQGQETQYF
TRBD1,TRBV7-2,TRBJ1-1,few,TGTGCCAGCAGCTTAACCCGACAGGGGGCCGGGGCTGAAGCTTTCTTT,CASSLTRQGAGAEAFF
TRBD2,TRBV7-2,TRBJ2-3,many,TGTGCCAGCAGCTTAGCGGGACTAGCGGGAGGGGATACGCAGTATTTT,CASSLAGLAGGDTQYF
NA,TRBV5-8,TRBJ2-7,NA,TGTGCCAGCAGCTTATCTGGACAGCCGACCTACGAGCAGTACTTC,CASSLSGQPTYEQYF
TRBD1,TRBV11-2,TRBJ1-1,NA,TGTGCCAGCAGCTTAGGCCAGACAGGGTGGGACACTGAAGCTTTCTTT,CASSLGQTGWDTEAFF
NA,TRBV7-2,TRBJ1-1,many,TGTGCCAGCAGCCCCATGAGGGGCCAGATCACTGAAGCTTTCTTT,CASSPMRGQITEAFF
NA,TRBV24-1,TRBJ2-7,few,TGTGCCACCAAGCAGGGCAGGTTCGGCGACCTGCACTACGAGCAGTACTTC,CATKQGRFGDLHYEQYF
TRBD1,TRBV7-3,TRBJ2-7,NA,TGTGCCAGCAGCGACGGACAGGGCGCGAGGTGGGACGAGCAGTACTTC,CASSDGQGARWDEQYF
NA,TRBV19,TRBJ1-4,NA,TGTGCCAGTAGTCCGCGCAATGAAAAACTGTTTTTT,CASSPRNEKLFF
TRBD2,TRBV20-1,TRBJ2-1,NA,TGCAGTGCTAGGTCGGCAGGGGATTGGCTAGCGGGAGAGGTTGAGCAGTTCTTC,CSARSAGDWLAGEVEQFF
NA,TRBV7-2,TRBJ1-2,NA,TGTGCCAGCAGCTCCACGGACAGAGTTAAGGGCTACACCTTC,CASSSTDRVKGYTF
TRBD1,TRBV28,TRBJ1-1,few,TGTGCCAGCAGTTTATTTGGACAGGGGGCACACACTGAAGCTTTCTTT,CASSLFGQGAHTEAFF
TRBD2,TRBV4-2,TRBJ2-3,NA,TGTGCCAGCAGCCAAAACCCCTGGACTAGCGGGGGGTTCACAGATACGCAGTATTTT,CASSQNPWTSGGFTDTQYF
NA,TRBV12-3/TRBV12-4,TRBJ1-2,NA,TGTGCCAGCCGTCCGGGGAACTATGGCTACACCTTC,CASRPGNYGYTF
NA,TRBV4-1,TRBJ1-5,NA,TGCGCCAGCAGCCAAGGAAGCTACAATCAGCCCCAGCATTTT,CASSQGSYNQPQHF
TRBD2,TRBV7-2,TRBJ2-5,NA,TGTGCCAGCAGCTCGGGACTAGCGGCCAGGGGAGAGACCCAGTACTTC,CASSSGLAARGETQYF
NA,TRBV4-1,TRBJ2-7,once,TGCGCCAGCAGCCAAGCCCTTGGGGAGAGGATCGAGCAGTACTTC,CASSQALGERIEQYF
NA,TRBV12-3/TRBV12-4,TRBJ2-3,few,TGTGCCAGCAGTAGCTCTAGCACAGATACGCAGTATTTT,CASSSSSTDTQYF
NA,TRBV7-2,TRBJ1-3,many,TGTGCCAGCAGCTCGGACAGAAACACCATATATTTT,CASSSDRNTIYF
NA,TRBV7-9,TRBJ1-2,few,TGTGCCAGCAGCTCATGGGGACTTAGGAACTATGGCTACACCTTC,CASSSWGLRNYGYTF
TRBD2,TRBV6-1,TRBJ2-5,NA,TGTGCCAGCAGTAAACGCCCGCTAGGACTAGCGGGGGAGGAGACCCAGTACTTC,CASSKRPLGLAGEETQYF
NA,TRBV19,TRBJ1-2,NA,TGTGCCAGTACCCTAGACGGCGTCTATGGCTACACCTTC,CASTLDGVYGYTF
TRBD1,TRBV7-8,TRBJ2-7,NA,TGTGCCAGCAGCTTAGCAGCCGGGACAGGGTCTTTCGGGCAGTACTTC,CASSLAAGTGSFGQYF
TRBD2,TRBV7-8,TRBJ2-5,NA,TGTGCCAGCAGCTTTTCCAGCGGGAGGCTTCAAGAGACCCAGTACTTC,CASSFSSGRLQETQYF
NA,TRBV6-1,TRBJ2-2,NA,TGTGCCAGCACCCCCCAGCTAATCCGGGAGCTGTTTTTT,CASTPQLIRELFF
NA,TRBV7-2,TRBJ1-2,few,TGTGCCAGCAGCTTAGGAAAGGGGGGCTATGGCTACACCTTC,CASSLGKGGYGYTF
NA,TRBV7-8,TRBJ1-5,few,TGTGCCAGCAGCCCCCGTTGGGAAACTAGCAATCAGCCCCAGCATTTT,CASSPRWETSNQPQHF
NA,TRBV12-3/TRBV12-4,TRBJ1-1,NA,TGTGCCAGCGGCTACCGGGACAACACTGAAGCTTTCTTT,CASGYRDNTEAFF
NA,TRBV27,TRBJ1-5,NA,TGTGCCAGCAGTGCTGTGGGGAATCAGCCCCAGCATTTT,CASSAVGNQPQHF
TRBD2,TRBV7-2,TRBJ2-3,many,TGTGCCAGCAGTCCGGGACTAGCGGGAGCAGATACGCAGTATTTT,CASSPGLAGADTQYF
NA,TRBV6-1,TRBJ2-2,NA,TGTGCCAGCCCAACACCAGGGAACACCGGGGAGCTGTTTTTT,CASPTPGNTGELFF